This T cell receptor beta chain was profiled in a study of cytomegalovirus exposure and HLA in healthy donors. Study-wide results and caveats: Through in vitro validation, a few CMV-associated chains were shown to be specific for CMV antigens.

PCR employed 60 Vbeta and 13 Jbeta primers. Sequencing was performed with immunoSEQ multiplex PCR; in TCRdb, only in-frame clones are kept and a portion is missing. The data show about 180,000 clones, with less than 80% seen just once and approximately 0.69% held by the top ten. The V gene's germline CDR1 is SNHLY and CDR2 FYNNEI. This CDR3 has 11 amino acids. Trimming pared 4 bases from V and 4 bases from J, leaving 5 bases between. Donors had nominal health at sampling but likely had unrecorded immune exposures. With respect to this clone: Its antigen is currently unknown. Other DNA sequences in this sample translate to the same CDR3.

Sequencing was carried out using PBMCs. The V call is TRBV2, the J call TRBJ2-7; D gene ambiguous. This clonotype was sampled from a middle-aged woman in good health and CMV-seronegative. DNA of the CDR3: TGTGCCAGCAGTGCTCTGTACGAGCAGTACTTC. Its translation is CASSALYEQYF.